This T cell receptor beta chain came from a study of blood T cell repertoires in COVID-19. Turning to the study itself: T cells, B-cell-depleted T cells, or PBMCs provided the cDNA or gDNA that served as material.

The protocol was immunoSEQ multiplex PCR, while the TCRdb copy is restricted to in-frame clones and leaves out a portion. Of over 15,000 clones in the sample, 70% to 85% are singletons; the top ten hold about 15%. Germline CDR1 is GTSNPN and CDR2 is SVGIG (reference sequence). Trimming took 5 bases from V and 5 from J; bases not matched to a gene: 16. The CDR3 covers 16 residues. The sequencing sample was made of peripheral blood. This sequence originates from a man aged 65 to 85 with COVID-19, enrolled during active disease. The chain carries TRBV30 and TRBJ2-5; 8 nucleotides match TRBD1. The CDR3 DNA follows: TGTGCCTGGCAGGCCCCGGGGACAGGCGTATGGGAGACCCAGTACTTC. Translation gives CAWQAPGTGVWETQYF.